The 12 T cell receptor beta chains below all came from one sample that was sequenced in a study of regulatory T cells in long-lasting Graves disease. Arm-PCR with iRepertoire HTBI primers amplified the CDR3 regions for these TCR beta libraries. TCRdb analysed the multiplex PCR reads with MiXCR anew, one entry per CDR3 protein. The table records under 500,000 distinct CDR3 sequences, about a sixth of them present only once. The time point denotes: newly diagnosed GD, antithyroid drugs for less than 3 months. PBMCs provided the RNA from which the TCR library was made. This sample was also put to use in a study of T cells in Graves' hyperthyroidism and ophthalmopathy.

The sample was peripheral blood mononuclear cells (PBMCs), taken at new diagnosis, from a patient treated with antithyroid drugs. These TCRs come from a woman aged 25 to 39 with Graves disease.

This chain joins TRBV9 and TRBJ2-1, with TRBD2 matching over 10 bases. In germline, CDR1 is SGDLS, CDR2 YYNGEE. This CDR3 region has 15 residues. V was pared by 2 bases and J by 4 bases, with 3 bases of the junction left unmatched. CDR3 sequence (DNA): TGTGCCAGCAGCGTTGTTAGCGGGAGGTACAATGAGCAGTTCTTC. It yields the protein CASSVVSGRYNEQFF.

This clonotype was observed a handful of times. This chain's CDR3 is CSVSGSGNTIYF. CDR3 DNA sequence: TGCAGCGTTTCAGGGTCTGGAAACACCATATATTTT. The chain is built from TRBV29-1 and TRBJ1-3; D is perhaps TRBD1 (5 bases). The CDR3 runs 12 residues. Germline V gene lookup returns CDR1 SQVTM and CDR2 ANQGSEA. V was shortened by 5 bases and J by 1 base, with 6 bases between the two germline ends.

This clonotype was seen at least ten times. V gene TRBV2 combines with J gene TRBJ2-7, with D maybe TRBD1 (6 bases). The CDR3 covers 11 residues. Germline V gene data show CDR1 as SNHLY and CDR2 as FYNNEI. The V gene lost 5 bases and the J gene lost 10 bases, with 12 bases spanning the gap. CDR3 DNA sequence: TGTGCCAGCAGTCGTGTACAGGGTCAGTACTTC. Translation gives CASSRVQGQYF. The complete variable domain, with remaining parts taken from reference TRBV2 and TRBJ2-7, reads EPEVTQTPSHQVTQMGQEVILRCVPISNHLYFYWYRQILGQKVEFLVSFYNNEISEKSEIFDDQFSVERPDGSNFTLKIRSTKLEDSAMYFCASSRVQGQYFGPGTRLTVT.

The chain has TRBV28 and TRBJ1-2; 8 bases are a match to TRBD1. The CDR3 spans 14 residues. The V gene's germline CDR1 is MDHEN and CDR2 SYDVKM. V gave up 4 bases and J gave up 4 bases; unmatched junction bases: 5. The CDR3 sequence: CASSWTGLVYGYTF. CDR3 DNA sequence: TGTGCCAGCAGTTGGACAGGGTTGGTCTATGGCTACACCTTC.

As concerns this clonotype: The junction does not match germline at one end; this may be a read error. The chain uses TRBV7-7 and TRBJ2-3; possibly TRBD2 for D (5 bases). The end of the DNA aligns better with TRBJ2-1, so the J call may be wrong. The CDR3 contains 13 residues. Germline assignment: CDR1 SSHAT and CDR2 FNYEAQ (reference sequence). The CDR3 region is CASSLIGGVEQFF. In DNA form, the CDR3 reads TGTGCTAGCAGCTTAATAGGAGGCGTGGAGCAGTTCTTC.

Turning to this clonotype: With a far larger clone one base away, a read error is the likely cause. The J gene is TRBJ2-7, the V gene TRBV6-2 or TRBV6-3; TRBD2 aligns across 7 bases. The CDR3 totals 16 residues. Germline values: CDR1 MNHEY, CDR2 SVGEGT. The trim removed 3 bases at V and 2 bases at J, leaving 10 bases unmatched. The CDR3 DNA sequence: TGTGCCAGCAGTTATCAGGGTTGGGGACTACCCTACGAGCAGTACTTC. It is translated as CASSYQGWGLPYEQYF.

This clonotype was seen many times. This rearrangement joins TRBV6-2 or TRBV6-3 to TRBJ1-4, with D possibly matching TRBD1 (5 bases). The V gene lost 6 bases and the J gene lost 1 base, with 9 bases spanning the gap. CDR3 length: 14 amino acids. In germline, CDR1 is MNHEY, CDR2 SVGEGT. The CDR3 coding sequence is TGTGCCAGCAGACGACAGCAAACTAATGAAAAACTGTTTTTT. Encoded protein: CASRRQQTNEKLFF.

J is TRBJ2-1 and V is TRBV7-9; no clear D. There are 14 residues in the CDR3. V lost 4 bases to trimming and J lost 4 bases, with 11 bases between them. Germline assignment: CDR1 SEHNR and CDR2 FQNEAQ (reference sequence). CDR3 DNA sequence: TGTGCCAGCAGCTCTACGATCCAATACAATGAGCAGTTCTTC. It yields the protein CASSSTIQYNEQFF. The full variable domain, in which reference TRBV7-9 and TRBJ2-1 provide the parts outside the CDR3, is DTGVSQNPRHKITKRGQNVTFRCDPISEHNRLYWYRQTLGQGPEFLTYFQNEAQLEKSRLLSDRFSAERPKGSFSTLEIQRTEQGDSAMYLCASSSTIQYNEQFFGPGTRLTVL.

In its sample, this clonotype was seen many times. The chain recombines TRBV2 with TRBJ1-2; D perhaps matches TRBD1 (5 bases). With 5 bases removed from V and 0 bases from J, the gap between germline ends came to 13 bases. Germline V gene lookup returns CDR1 SNHLY and CDR2 FYNNEI. The CDR3 consists of 15 residues. CDR3 coding DNA: TGTGCCAGCAGTCCGGGGCTTACGGCTAACTATGGCTACACCTTC. It is translated as CASSPGLTANYGYTF.

The sample holds a few counts of this clonotype. Without the conserved terminal phenylalanine or tryptophan, this CDR3 likely stems from a read error. V and J are TRBV12-5 and TRBJ2-1, with a tentative D call TRBD1 (6 bases). The CDR3 runs to 14 residues. Germline CDR1 is LGHNT and CDR2 is FRNRAP. The germline V and J ends were trimmed by 5 bases and 3 bases, with 11 bases remaining between them. CDR3 coding DNA: TGTGCTAGTGGTGGGATAGGGGGCTACAATGAGCAGTTCCTC. Translating gives CASGGIGGYNEQFL.

This clonotype was detected many times. The chain links TRBV20-1 to TRBJ2-5, with 8 bases fitting TRBD1. CDR1 is DFQATT and CDR2 is SNEGSKA in the germline V gene (reference sequence). V was pared by 2 bases and J by 4 bases, with 12 bases of the junction left unmatched. CDR3 size: 16 residues. CDR3 sequence (DNA): TGCAGTGCTAGACTGACAGGGGCAGGCATCGGAGAGACCCAGTACTTC. It translates to CSARLTGAGIGETQYF.

This clonotype was observed a few times. The V and J genes are TRBV7-9 and TRBJ2-1; 9 bases fit TRBD2. CDR1 is SEHNR, CDR2 FQNEAQ, per germline (reference sequence). The CDR3 is 19 amino acids. With 1 base clipped from V and 4 bases from J, the junction kept 14 bases outside the gene matches. In nucleotides, the CDR3 is TGTGCCAGCAGCTTAGGGGGACTAGCCAGCCAGTATCTTTACAATGAGCAGTTCTTC. This sequence encodes CASSLGGLASQYLYNEQFF.